The 31 T cell receptor beta chains below were found in one sample sequenced in a study of T cells in tuberculosis (dated by TCRdb to between 2017 and 2018). The library was prepared using the immunoSEQ multiplex PCR assay. Here the immuneACCESS table is served through TCRdb, limited to in-frame sequences with V and J called. Missing clones are a known gap in these copies; in checked studies unresolved V genes cover under half, and the rest lacks a known reason. This sample is represented by about 30,000 clones; 92% of them were singletons. The ten largest make up 5.5% to 8% of the sample. Reading the label with the study, this specimen's time point is: new active TB diagnosis, blood taken before or within 7 days of starting treatment. The sequencing used PBMCs, collected at tuberculosis diagnosis. The receptors were sampled from an adult with tuberculosis.

This clone was recorded once. The chain uses TRBV2 and TRBJ1-6; weak D call: TRBD1 (6 bases). The germline V and J ends were trimmed by 4 bases and 9 bases, with 13 bases remaining between them. This CDR3 is 14 amino acids long. Germline V gene data show CDR1 as SNHLY and CDR2 as FYNNEI. The CDR3 DNA follows: TGTGCCAGCAGTGTACAGACAGGTCGTTCACCCCTCCACTTT. This gives the protein CASSVQTGRSPLHF. The variable domain in full, with the rest retrieved from reference TRBV2 and TRBJ1-6, is EPEVTQTPSHQVTQMGQEVILRCVPISNHLYFYWYRQILGQKVEFLVSFYNNEISEKSEIFDDQFSVERPDGSNFTLKIRSTKLEDSAMYFCASSVQTGRSPLHFGNGTRLTVT.

This rearrangement joins TRBV2 to TRBJ2-1; 13 bases line up with TRBD2. Germline lookup yields CDR1 SNHLY and CDR2 FYNNEI. The CDR3 is 17 amino acids. V lost 6 bases, J lost 13 bases, and 18 bases stayed unmatched. CDR3 protein: CASSPGGGTSGELPQFF. CDR3 DNA sequence: TGTGCCAGCAGCCCCGGGGGGGGGACTAGCGGGGAGCTGCCCCAGTTCTTC.

The chain is built from TRBV6-5 and TRBJ1-5; D possibly corresponds to TRBD1 (5 bases). Trimming removed 5 bases from V and 1 base from J, with 12 bases in between. The CDR3 consists of 15 residues. CDR1 MNHEY and CDR2 SVGAGI come from the germline V gene. The CDR3 loop is CASSRRGSSNQPQHF. The CDR3 nucleotides are TGTGCCAGCAGTCGGAGGGGAAGCAGCAATCAGCCCCAGCATTTT.

The chain has TRBV4-3 and TRBJ2-7; 7 bases match TRBD1. The CDR3 runs 19 residues. The V segment lost 1 base and the J segment 3 bases; nucleotides outside the gene matches: 18. Per germline, CDR1 LGHNA and CDR2 YSLEER. The CDR3 nucleotides are TGCGCCAGCAGCCAAGCTTCCGGGTTCGTAGGGGGCCACTACTACGAGCAGTACTTC. Translated: CASSQASGFVGGHYYEQYF.

With regard to this clone: The sample contains more than one DNA sequence encoding this CDR3. The chain joins TRBV6-5 to TRBJ1-5; TRBD1 is a possible D gene (5 bases). Trimming removed 2 bases at V and 4 bases at J, with 6 bases between. Germline V gives CDR1 MNHEY, CDR2 SVGAGI. CDR3 length: 13 amino acids. CDR3: CASSYQGNQPQHF. The CDR3 DNA sequence: TGTGCCAGCAGTTACCAGGGAAATCAGCCCCAGCATTTT.

The chain uses TRBV6-5 and TRBJ2-7; 8 nucleotides align to TRBD1. The germline V gene encodes CDR1 MNHEY and CDR2 SVGAGI. The CDR3 has 14 amino acids. J lost 5 bases, V lost 5 bases, and 8 bases had no gene match. This CDR3 is CASSPGTGVNEQYF. The DNA for the CDR3 is TGTGCCAGCAGTCCCGGGACAGGCGTCAACGAGCAGTACTTC.

V gene TRBV18 combines with J gene TRBJ1-6, with 7 bases aligning to TRBD1. Germline CDR1 KGHSH, CDR2 LQKENI. V dropped 0 bases and J dropped 4; count of bases not matched to a gene: 3. The CDR3 has 16 residues. The CDR3 DNA sequence: TGTGCCAGCTCACCACCGGGACAGACTTATAATTCACCCCTCCACTTT. It codes for CASSPPGQTYNSPLHF.

The V call is TRBV2, the J call TRBJ2-1; 12 bases agree with TRBD2. The CDR3 has 15 residues. V lost 7 bases, J lost 5 bases, and 6 bases stayed unmatched. CDR1 SNHLY and CDR2 FYNNEI come from the germline V gene. CDR3 bases: TGTGCCAGCACGGCTAGCGGGGGGGGTAACAATGAGCAGTTCTTC. Translating gives CASTASGGGNNEQFF.

The chain has TRBV5-6 and TRBJ2-7; D possibly corresponds to TRBD1 (6 bases). CDR3 length equals 14 residues. Germline CDR1 and CDR2: SGHDT and YYEEEE. The germline V and J ends were trimmed by 1 base and 3 bases, with 11 bases remaining between them. Here the CDR3 reads CASSLSGTNYEQYF. The CDR3 DNA is TGTGCCAGCAGCTTGTCCGGGACAAACTACGAGCAGTACTTC.

This chain uses TRBV6-5 with TRBJ2-7, with 8 bases fitting TRBD2. This CDR3 is built from 14 residues. Trimming at V came to 6 bases and at J to 0 bases, leaving 4 bases not matched to a gene. Germline CDR1 and CDR2: MNHEY and SVGAGI. CDR3 DNA sequence: TGTGCCAGCAGGACTAGCGCGAGCTCCTACGAGCAGTACTTC. This gives the protein CASRTSASSYEQYF.

The chain links TRBV13 to TRBJ2-3, with TRBD1 as a possible D gene (6 bases). CDR1 is PRHDT, CDR2 FYEKMQ, per germline (reference sequence). This CDR3 has 15 residues. Trimming pared 5 bases from V and 2 bases from J, leaving 14 bases between. The CDR3 bases are TGTGCCAGCAGCCCAGCTAGGGGGTCCACAGATACGCAGTATTTT. Translating gives CASSPARGSTDTQYF.

This clone occurred once. J is TRBJ2-2 and V is TRBV4-2, with D possibly matching TRBD2 (6 bases). Germline V gene data show CDR1 as LGHNA and CDR2 as YNFKEQ. V was pared by 1 base and J by 6 bases, with 12 bases between. This CDR3 region has 15 residues. CDR3 coding DNA: TGTGCCAGCAGCCAAGCGGGAGAAGGATCCGGGGAGCTGTTTTTT. Its protein product is CASSQAGEGSGELFF.

DNA for the CDR3: TGCGCCAGCAGCCAACCCCTCCGGACAGGGGGACTCTATGGCTACACCTTC. It translates to CASSQPLRTGGLYGYTF. The rearrangement joins TRBV4-1 to TRBJ1-2; TRBD1 matches at 10 bases. From germline, CDR1 is MGHRA and CDR2 YSYEKL. The CDR3 runs to 17 residues. J gave up 4 bases and V 2 bases, and 10 bases lay outside the gene matches.

The chain carries TRBV25-1 and TRBJ2-5; 10 bases fit TRBD2. The trim removed 2 bases at V and 4 bases at J, leaving 7 bases unmatched. This CDR3 is built from 16 residues. Germline V lookup: CDR1 MGHDK, CDR2 SYGVNS. For the CDR3, the DNA is TGTGCCAGCAGTGAACGGGGGGCTAGCGGGAGAGAGACCCAGTACTTC. It encodes CASSERGASGRETQYF. Full variable domain (missing parts from reference TRBV25-1 and TRBJ2-5): EADIYQTPRYLVIGTGKKITLECSQTMGHDKMYWYQQDPGMELHLIHYSYGVNSTEKGDLSSESTVSRIRTEHFPLTLESARPSHTSQYLCASSERGASGRETQYFGPGTRLLVL.

The rearrangement uses TRBV2 and TRBJ2-1, with 10 bases aligning to TRBD2. V gave up 6 bases and J gave up 7 bases; unmatched junction bases: 9. Germline lookup yields CDR1 SNHLY and CDR2 FYNNEI. There are 15 residues in the CDR3. CDR3 sequence: CASSGPLAGVNEQFF. CDR3 nucleotide sequence: TGTGCCAGCAGCGGCCCCCTAGCGGGAGTAAATGAGCAGTTCTTC.

The chain joins TRBV29-1 to TRBJ1-1; D is unresolved. Deletions cut 3 bases from V and 1 base from J, with 12 bases between. This CDR3 has 14 residues. Germline values: CDR1 SQVTM, CDR2 ANQGSEA. This CDR3 is CSVDIRGTNTEAFF. In DNA, the CDR3 is TGCAGCGTTGACATCCGGGGAACGAACACTGAAGCTTTCTTT.

The chain is built from TRBV14 and TRBJ2-3; TRBD2 might be the D (6 bases). Germline CDR1 SGHDN, CDR2 FVKESK. Trimming took off 3 bases at V and 5 bases at J, with 9 bases between the two ends. This CDR3 spans 13 amino acids. The DNA for the CDR3 is TGTGCCAGCAGCCAGGGACTTCTAGATACGCAGTATTTT. Its translation is CASSQGLLDTQYF.

V usage is TRBV15 and J usage is TRBJ2-7, with 9 nucleotides matching TRBD1. CDR1 and CDR2 from the germline V gene are LNHNV and YYDKDF (reference sequence). The CDR3 covers 19 residues. V trimming: 3 bases; J trimming: 5 bases; junction bases outside the gene matches: 20. The CDR3 loop is CATSSRFIRTGDGDDEQYF. The CDR3 DNA is TGTGCCACCAGCAGTCGCTTTATAAGGACAGGGGATGGGGACGACGAGCAGTACTTC.

This chain connects TRBV10-3 to TRBJ2-5; possibly TRBD2 for D (6 bases). V gave up 10 bases and J gave up 3 bases, with 18 bases separating them. From germline, CDR1 is ENHRY and CDR2 SYGVKD. This CDR3 region has 14 residues. CDR3: CATSGTATKETQYF. The DNA for the CDR3 is TGTGCCACTTCGGGGACTGCCACCAAAGAGACCCAGTACTTC.

The rearrangement links TRBV11-3 to TRBJ2-7, with D possibly matching TRBD2 (6 bases). Germline-derived CDR1 and CDR2 are SGHNT and YENEEA. The CDR3 sequence is 15 residues long. V was shortened by 3 bases and J by 3 bases, with 15 bases between the two germline ends. The DNA for the CDR3 is TGTGCCAGCAGCTTGGATAAGACTAGTTGCTACGAGCAGTACTTC. It specifies CASSLDKTSCYEQYF.

The chain couples TRBV28 to TRBJ1-5; 10 bases match TRBD1. This CDR3 has 16 residues. After removal of 8 bases from V and 2 bases from J, the junction contained 9 bases not matched to a gene. The germline V gene has CDR1 MDHEN and CDR2 SYDVKM. The CDR3 protein is CASRPDRGSGNQPQHF. CDR3 nucleotide sequence: TGTGCCAGCCGCCCGGACAGGGGGTCCGGCAATCAGCCCCAGCATTTT. Variable domain in full (rest from reference TRBV28 and TRBJ1-5): DVKVTQSSRYLVKRTGEKVFLECVQDMDHENMFWYRQDPGLGLRLIYFSYDVKMKEKGDIPEGYSVSREKKERFSLILESASTNQTSMYLCASRPDRGSGNQPQHFGDGTRLSIL.

The chain combines TRBV10-1 with TRBJ1-3; D gene unclear. Germline loops: CDR1 WNHNN, CDR2 SYGVQD (reference sequence). Deletions cut 3 bases from V and 0 bases from J, with 9 bases between. The CDR3 length is 15 residues. CDR3 coding DNA: TGCGCCAGCAGTGATACGGGGATCTCTGGAAACACCATATATTTT. This sequence encodes CASSDTGISGNTIYF.

The chain combines TRBV28 with TRBJ1-5; the match to TRBD1 covers 8 bases. Germline CDR1 and CDR2: MDHEN and SYDVKM. The CDR3 is 16 amino acids. The V segment lost 7 bases and the J segment 2 bases; nucleotides outside the gene matches: 10. The DNA for the CDR3 is TGTGCCAGCACCCTATTTGGACAGGGAGGCAATCAGCCCCAGCATTTT. Residues: CASTLFGQGGNQPQHF.

This clone was counted between two and nine times. The chain joins TRBV30 to TRBJ2-7; 13 bases map to TRBD2. This CDR3 has 16 residues. Germline CDR1 and CDR2: GTSNPN and SVGIG (reference sequence). After removal of 2 bases from V and 2 bases from J, the junction contained 6 bases not matched to a gene. For the CDR3, the DNA is TGTGCCTGGAGTTCCCCCGGACTAGCGGGAGCCTACGAGCAGTACTTC. Its translation: CAWSSPGLAGAYEQYF.

The chain combines TRBV5-1 with TRBJ2-1, with D maybe TRBD2 (6 bases). This CDR3 has 18 amino acids. Germline V gene lookup returns CDR1 SGHRS and CDR2 YFSETQ. Trimming shortened V by 4 bases and J by 0 bases, and 20 bases separated the two germline ends. This CDR3 is CASSRTGVGLTSYNEQFF. The CDR3 DNA is TGCGCCAGCAGCCGGACGGGGGTGGGACTGACCTCCTACAATGAGCAGTTCTTC.

The V call is TRBV7-9, the J call TRBJ2-5, with TRBD1 matching 9 bases. The V gene end was trimmed by 2 bases and the J gene end by 7 bases; junction bases not matched to a gene: 8. The CDR3 covers 15 residues. CDR1 and CDR2 (germline): SEHNR, FQNEAQ (reference sequence). CDR3 bases: TGTGCCAGCAGCTTACGACAGGGGGTGTCGGGGACCCAGTACTTC. Protein product: CASSLRQGVSGTQYF.

The V gene is TRBV10-3, the J gene TRBJ2-1; a possible D gene is TRBD2 (7 bases). V lost 5 bases and J lost 9, with 14 bases in between. The CDR3 totals 13 residues. Germline-derived CDR1 and CDR2 are ENHRY and SYGVKD. CDR3 sequence reads: CAISPGGPGEQFF. CDR3 nucleotides: TGTGCCATCAGTCCGGGGGGCCCAGGTGAGCAGTTCTTC.

The V gene is TRBV4-1, the J gene TRBJ2-2, with a tentative D call TRBD2 (6 bases). The CDR3 has 16 residues. Per germline, CDR1 MGHRA and CDR2 YSYEKL. Between the trimmed V and J ends, which lost 1 base and 6 bases, there was a span of 15 bases. In DNA, the CDR3 is TGCGCCAGCAGCCAAGTCGGAGGGATCGGGTCCGGGGAGCTGTTTTTT. Protein sequence: CASSQVGGIGSGELFF.

The V call is TRBV28, the J call TRBJ1-2; a possible D gene is TRBD1 (6 bases). Germline-derived CDR1 and CDR2 are MDHEN and SYDVKM. The CDR3 consists of 13 residues. The germline V and J ends were trimmed by 6 bases and 8 bases, with 16 bases remaining between them. The CDR3, as DNA: TGTGCCAGCAGCCTTCGTACAGGGTTCGGCTACACCTTC. Amino acid sequence: CASSLRTGFGYTF.

The genes are TRBV4-3 and TRBJ1-1, with a tentative D call TRBD1 (6 bases). Germline CDR1 reads LGHNA; CDR2 reads YSLEER. The CDR3 has 17 amino acids. V gave up 2 bases and J gave up 4 bases, with 20 bases separating them. The CDR3 DNA follows: TGCGCCAGCAGCCAACGCGCCAGGGGCTGGGTGGGCACTGAAGCTTTCTTT. Residues: CASSQRARGWVGTEAFF.

This chain connects TRBV30 to TRBJ1-2; possibly TRBD1 for D (5 bases). The CDR3 consists of 12 residues. V was pared by 5 bases and J by 8 bases, with 15 bases between. Germline V gene lookup returns CDR1 GTSNPN and CDR2 SVGIG (reference sequence). The CDR3 region has the DNA TGTGCCTGGGTGGCAGGGTTGCGGGGCTACACCTTC. Protein: CAWVAGLRGYTF.